This T cell receptor beta chain was found in a study of response to subunit inactivated influenza vaccine. The study, taken as a whole, reports: Every seasonal influenza vaccination brings in few new T cells, the authors suggested.

In this sample, this clonotype turned up a few times. Antigen unknown. TCRdb re-derived calls from the RT-PCR reads in MiXCR, one entry per CDR3 protein. The sample lists hundreds of thousands of distinct CDR3 sequences; less than 30% were seen once. Between the trimmed V and J ends, which lost 7 bases and 1 base, there was a span of 5 bases. The V gene's germline CDR1 is MDHEN and CDR2 SYDVKM. CDR3 size: 13 residues. The TCR comes from a man aged 45-65 years who received an inactivated influenza vaccine. Sequenced here: CD4+ T cells sorted from PBMCs, sampled 5 days after vaccination. The chain uses TRBV28 and TRBJ2-6; D ambiguous. CDR3 region: CASTRSGANVLTF. The DNA for the CDR3 is TGTGCCAGCACACGGTCTGGGGCCAACGTCCTGACTTTC.